Shown below are 8 T cell receptor beta chains from a single sample sequenced in a study of T cells expressing NK-cell markers. Reprocessing the 5' RACE reads, TCRdb reports a single entry for every CDR3 protein and omits DNA. The data include 150,000 to 180,000 distinct CDR3 sequences; the top ten clones carry 37%. The sequencing input was blood T cells: a sorted CD56 or NKG2C T cell subset, CD4+ or CD8+ T cells, or bulk PBMC T cells (not recorded which). The source of these receptors is a woman aged 50 to 60 in good health.

The genes are TRBV20-1 and TRBJ2-2; TCRdb's D call, TRBD2, is unchecked because there is no DNA. Germline CDR1 reads DFQATT; CDR2 reads SNEGSKA (reference sequence). The CDR3 extends over 17 amino acids. CDR3 protein: CSAPGELAGKNTGELFF.

The V gene is TRBV15, the J gene TRBJ2-1; the TCRdb D gene call, TRBD1, has no DNA to confirm it. Germline V gene sequence: CDR1 LNHNV, CDR2 YYDKDF (reference sequence). This CDR3 is built from 15 residues. The CDR3 sequence: CATSRSRQPPYEQFF.

The chain joins TRBV6-5 to TRBJ2-1; TCRdb picks TRBD1, but there is no DNA to check that call. Germline values: CDR1 MNHEY, CDR2 SVGAGI. The CDR3 runs 14 residues. This chain's CDR3 is CASSRDTGYNEQFF.

The rearrangement links TRBV12-3 or TRBV12-4 to TRBJ1-6; there is no DNA to check the TCRdb D call of TRBD1. The CDR3 extends over 15 amino acids. CDR3 sequence reads: CASSSPDRGDSPLHF.

The chain employs TRBV24-1 and TRBJ2-3; TCRdb's D call of TRBD2 is untestable without DNA. CDR1 and CDR2 (germline): KGHDR, SFDVKD. The CDR3 covers 17 residues. CDR3 sequence: CATSDFDGRIGTDTQYF.

CDR3 residues: CASSVERANYNEQFF. The chain links TRBV9 to TRBJ2-1; checking the TCRdb D call of TRBD1 is not possible without DNA. Germline loops: CDR1 SGDLS, CDR2 YYNGEE. There are 15 residues in the CDR3.

This sequence joins TRBV9 and TRBJ2-1; TCRdb names TRBD1, which stays unverified in the absence of DNA. This CDR3 is built from 17 residues. Germline CDR1 and CDR2: SGDLS and YYNGEE. The CDR3 here is CASSVGVRESSYNEQFF. The full variable domain, with the rest looked up from reference TRBV9 and TRBJ2-1, is DSGVTQTPKHLITATGQRVTLRCSPRSGDLSVYWYQQSLDQGLQFLIQYYNGEERAKGNILERFSAQQFPDLHSELNLSSLELGDSALYFCASSVGVRESSYNEQFFGPGTRLTVL.

The chain is built from TRBV12-5 and TRBJ2-2. Germline assignment: CDR1 LGHNT and CDR2 FRNRAP. This CDR3 region has 12 residues. The CDR3 is CASGLTAGELFF.